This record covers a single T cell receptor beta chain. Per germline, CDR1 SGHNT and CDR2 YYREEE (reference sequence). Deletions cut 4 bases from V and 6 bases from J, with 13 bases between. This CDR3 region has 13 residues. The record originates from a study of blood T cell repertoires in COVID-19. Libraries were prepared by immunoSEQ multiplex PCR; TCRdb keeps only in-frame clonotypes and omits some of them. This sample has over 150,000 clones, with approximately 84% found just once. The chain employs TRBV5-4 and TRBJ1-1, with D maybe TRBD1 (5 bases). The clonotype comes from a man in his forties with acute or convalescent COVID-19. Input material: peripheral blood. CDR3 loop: CASSPTGGAEAFF. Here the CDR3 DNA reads TGTGCCAGCAGCCCCACAGGAGGGGCTGAAGCTTTCTTT.